This T cell receptor beta chain originates from a study of blood T cells in healthy people across ages. The CDR3 extends over 15 amino acids. CDR1 and CDR2 from the germline V gene are KGHSH and LQKENI. Deletions cut 0 bases from V and 6 bases from J, with 13 bases between. A second 7 to 11 cycle PCR used barcoded and J-beta primers. TCRdb reanalysed the 5' RACE reads using MiXCR and keeps one entry per CDR3 protein. The table lists more than 800,000 distinct CDR3 sequences, roughly 26% of them singletons. Extracted total RNA amounted to at least 6 micrograms for each sample. This receptor was identified in a woman older than 75 in good health. Sequenced: blood. The gene calls are TRBV18 and TRBJ2-3; tentatively, D is TRBD1 or TRBD2 (5 bases each). DNA for the CDR3: TGTGCCAGCTCACCACCGGGACGAAGGTCGGATACGCAGTATTTT. Protein sequence: CASSPPGRRSDTQYF.